This TCR beta chain was captured by sequencing in a study of OX40 agonist ivuxolimab in advanced cancers. The CDR3 sequence is 15 residues long. Per the germline V gene, CDR1 is LGHNA and CDR2 is YNFKEQ. Losses at the gene ends were 4 bases for V and 4 bases for J; bases not matched to a gene: 8. Sequencing used immunoSEQ multiplex PCR; TCRdb keeps in-frame clones, though not all of them. The sample has fewer than 25,000 clones, about 80% seen once. This specimen was CD4+ or CD8+ T cells sorted from blood, taken in a trial of the OX40 agonist ivuxolimab. The receptor was derived from an adult with an advanced solid tumor such as melanoma, head and neck, liver or kidney cancer. The J gene is TRBJ2-7, the V gene TRBV4-2; 9 nucleotides line up with TRBD1. In DNA, the CDR3 is TGTGCCAGCAGCCCATGGGCGACAGGGGGGTACGAGCAGTACTTC. Translating gives CASSPWATGGYEQYF.